This T cell receptor (beta chain) was documented in a study of blood T cell repertoires in COVID-19. Overall study context: Samples came from the United States, Italy and Spain, spanning acute and convalescent COVID-19. The analysed material was cDNA or gDNA that came from T cells, B-cell-depleted T cells, or PBMCs.

As processed by the authors: Amplification of reference gene primers provided the estimated nucleated cell counts. The protocol was immunoSEQ multiplex PCR, while the TCRdb copy is restricted to in-frame clones and leaves out a portion. The V and J calls and clone size were taken over from that table, and D and trimming were inferred from the DNA. The profile covers 200,000 to 250,000 clones, with roughly 90% appearing a single time and 2% to 2.5% taken by the ten largest. This clone showed up just a few times. Sequencing was carried out using peripheral blood. The sequence derives from a woman aged 40-49 years who had recovered from COVID-19.

The CDR3 region is CASSDPQGTSYGYTF. As DNA, the CDR3 is TGTGCCAGCAGTGATCCACAGGGGACCTCCTATGGCTACACCTTC. The chain links TRBV25-1 to TRBJ1-2; 7 bases align to TRBD1. The germline V gene encodes CDR1 MGHDK and CDR2 SYGVNS. J gave up 4 bases and V 3 bases, and 8 bases lay outside the gene matches. CDR3 length: 15 amino acids.